This TCR beta chain is drawn from a study of blood T cell repertoires in COVID-19. Study-wide context: Samples taken during acute and convalescent COVID-19 were collected in the United States, Italy and Spain. In each case, the material was cDNA or gDNA derived from T cells, B-cell-depleted T cells, or PBMCs.

The authors' processing: Amplified reference gene primers provided the basis for estimating nucleated cell counts. TCRdb's copy holds only in-frame clones and misses some; the assay was immunoSEQ multiplex PCR. D and trimming come from the DNA, and the V and J calls and clone size come from that table. Among around 250,000 clones listed, about 84% were seen once. A Seattle source enrolled patients during active infection and followed them longitudinally. This clone was recorded only once. Sequenced input: peripheral blood. This receptor was identified in a woman aged 80 or over with COVID-19, enrolled during active disease.

DNA for the CDR3: TGTGCCAGCAGTCCAGGGTTCGGCACAGATACGCAGTATTTT. Protein product: CASSPGFGTDTQYF. J is TRBJ2-3 and V is TRBV6-5; D is possibly TRBD1 (5 bases). The CDR3 contains 14 residues. Trimming left V 5 bases short and J 1 base short, with 10 bases between. CDR1 and CDR2 (germline): MNHEY, SVGAGI.